These 11 T cell receptor beta chains were all obtained from the same sample, sequenced in a study of regulatory T cells in long-lasting Graves disease. Researchers made TCR beta libraries by using iRepertoire HTBI primers and running Arm-PCR on CDR3 regions. One entry per CDR3 protein, called by TCRdb with MiXCR from the multiplex PCR reads. The sample has over 350,000 distinct CDR3 sequences, 15% seen once. Time point: newly diagnosed GD, antithyroid drugs for less than 3 months. PBMC RNA served as the TCR library source. In addition, the sample was reused for a study of T cells in Graves' hyperthyroidism and ophthalmopathy.

The specimen was peripheral blood mononuclear cells (PBMCs), collected at new diagnosis, from a patient treated with antithyroid drugs. The receptors come from a woman between 40 and 55 years old with Graves disease.

The V and J genes are TRBV19 and TRBJ2-2; 12 positions match TRBD2. Germline values: CDR1 LNHDA, CDR2 SQIVND (reference sequence). The CDR3 consists of 15 residues. The V and J ends lost 7 bases and 6 bases, in that order; junction bases with no gene match: 6. CDR3 sequence: CASNGLAGGAGELFF. DNA for the CDR3: TGTGCCAGTAATGGTCTAGCGGGAGGGGCCGGGGAGCTGTTTTTT.

This clonotype came up many times. For the CDR3, the DNA is TGCGCCAGCAGCTTCAACTCCCGGGTCACCGGGGAGCTGTTTTTT. Residues: CASSFNSRVTGELFF. The chain couples TRBV5-1 to TRBJ2-2; D remains ambiguous. This CDR3 is built from 15 residues. Germline loops: CDR1 SGHRS, CDR2 YFSETQ. V dropped 2 bases and J dropped 4 bases, with 12 bases sitting between them.

In this sample, this clonotype turned up many times. V and J are TRBV28 and TRBJ1-1; D is perhaps TRBD1 (5 bases). Germline V gene sequence: CDR1 MDHEN, CDR2 SYDVKM. CDR3 size: 13 residues. Trimming took 6 bases from V and 9 from J, leaving 17 bases between them. The CDR3 nucleotides are TGTGCCAGCAGGGAAAGGACACGGGTGAAAGCTTTCTTT. Protein sequence: CASRERTRVKAFF. Filled out from reference TRBV28 and TRBJ1-1, the complete variable domain reads DVKVTQSSRYLVKRTGEKVFLECVQDMDHENMFWYRQDPGLGLRLIYFSYDVKMKEKGDIPEGYSVSREKKERFSLILESASTNQTSMYLCASRERTRVKAFFGQGTRLTVV.

For this clonotype: Without the conserved terminal phenylalanine or tryptophan, this CDR3 likely stems from a read error. This sequence joins TRBV30 and TRBJ2-5; the D gene is possibly TRBD2 (6 bases). Germline V lookup: CDR1 GTSNPN, CDR2 SVGIG (reference sequence). This CDR3 comprises 17 residues. V was clipped by 4 bases and J by 5 bases, with 26 bases between them. The CDR3 region has the DNA TGTGCCTGGATCCAACTAACTAGCACCCTAGGTTGGGAGACCCAGTACTAC. Protein product: CAWIQLTSTLGWETQYY.

This rearrangement joins TRBV4-1 to TRBJ1-5; possible D gene TRBD1, 5 bases. Germline values: CDR1 MGHRA, CDR2 YSYEKL. Trimming took off 0 bases at V and 3 bases at J, with 9 bases between the two ends. There are 15 residues in the CDR3. The CDR3 DNA reads as TGCGCCAGCAGCCAAGATGACAGAGTCAATCAGCCCCAGCATTTT. Translated, it gives CASSQDDRVNQPQHF.

This clonotype has a count of ten or more. This chain uses TRBV7-2 with TRBJ1-4; a possible D gene is TRBD1 (5 bases). The J call is doubtful: the DNA matches TRBJ2-2 better. Germline CDR1 and CDR2: SGHTA and FQGNSA. The CDR3 totals 14 residues. The CDR3 DNA sequence: TGTGCCAGCAGCTTACAGGGCCAAAACGTGGAGCTGTTTTTT. It encodes CASSLQGQNVELFF.

The rearrangement uses TRBV6-2 or TRBV6-3 and TRBJ2-5; 12 bases agree with TRBD2. Unmatched junction bases numbered 7, after V lost 4 bases and J lost 4 bases. This CDR3 is 16 amino acids long. Germline CDR1 MNHEY, CDR2 SVGEGT. The CDR3, as DNA: TGTGCCAGCAGTTTGTCACTAGCGGGGGGTCGAGAGACCCAGTACTTC. It is translated as CASSLSLAGGRETQYF.

The chain is built from TRBV18 and TRBJ2-2; 9 positions match TRBD2. The germline V gene encodes CDR1 KGHSH and CDR2 LQKENI. The J segment lost 4 bases and the V segment lost 3 bases, leaving 6 bases of the junction unmatched. CDR3 size: 16 residues. The CDR3 reads CASSPYSGRSTGELFF. DNA of the CDR3: TGTGCCAGCTCACCGTATAGCGGGAGATCCACCGGGGAGCTGTTTTTT.

This clonotype has a handful of counts. V and J are TRBV20-1 and TRBJ2-5; unclear D gene. V was pared by 5 bases and J by 3 bases, with 10 bases between. Germline V gene sequence: CDR1 DFQATT, CDR2 SNEGSKA (reference sequence). This CDR3 is built from 12 residues. CDR3 loop: CSALRTEETQYF. The DNA for the CDR3 is TGCAGTGCTTTACGGACGGAAGAGACCCAGTACTTC.

This clonotype was picked up many times. This chain uses TRBV7-9 with TRBJ2-7; D not resolved. The CDR3 spans 17 residues. V was cut by 4 bases and J by 0 bases, with 19 bases left in between. Germline V CDR1 and CDR2: SEHNR, FQNEAQ (reference sequence). CDR3 bases: TGTGCCAGCAGCTCGGCGCGCTGGGCGCGGAGCTCCTACGAGCAGTACTTC. Protein: CASSSARWARSSYEQYF.

The chain carries TRBV10-2 and TRBJ2-1, with D unresolved. The CDR3 is 15 amino acids. Germline CDR1 WSHSY, CDR2 SAAADI. The V and J ends lost 6 bases and 0 bases respectively, with 12 bases between them. In DNA form, the CDR3 reads TGCGCCAGCAGAGGACCGGATAGCTCCTACAATGAGCAGTTCTTC. It codes for CASRGPDSSYNEQFF.